In this sample, the clone carrying this TCR beta chain turned up a few times. Its antigen is undetermined. This record comes from a study of cytomegalovirus exposure and HLA in healthy donors. Findings and caveats of the study: High sensitivity and specificity were reportedly achieved when the classifier diagnosed cytomegalovirus status.

The PCR employed 60 Vbeta primers together with 13 Jbeta primers. Profiling relied on immunoSEQ multiplex PCR, and the TCRdb table lists in-frame clones only, not all of them. The sample lists around 190,000 clones; 70% to 80% were seen once. V was clipped by 1 base and J by 4 bases, with 7 bases between them. Germline V gives CDR1 SGHTA, CDR2 FQGNSA. This CDR3 comprises 14 residues. The sequence was obtained from a woman aged 45-65 years in good health and CMV-seronegative. This chain connects TRBV7-2 to TRBJ2-2; D perhaps matches TRBD2 (6 bases). The sequenced sample consisted of PBMCs. CDR3 DNA: TGTGCCAGCAGCTTAGAGCGGGCCACCGGGGAGCTGTTTTTT. As protein: CASSLERATGELFF.